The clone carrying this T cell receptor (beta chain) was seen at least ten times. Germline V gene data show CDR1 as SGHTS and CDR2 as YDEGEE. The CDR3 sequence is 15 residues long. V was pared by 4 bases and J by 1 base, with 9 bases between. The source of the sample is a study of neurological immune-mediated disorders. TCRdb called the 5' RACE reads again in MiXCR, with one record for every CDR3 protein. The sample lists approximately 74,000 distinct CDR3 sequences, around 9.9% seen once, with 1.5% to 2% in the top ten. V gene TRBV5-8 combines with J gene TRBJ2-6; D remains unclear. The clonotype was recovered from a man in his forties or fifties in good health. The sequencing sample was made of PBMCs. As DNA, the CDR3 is TGTGCCAGCAGCCACCAAGGGTCTGGGGCCAACGTCCTGACTTTC. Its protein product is CASSHQGSGANVLTF.